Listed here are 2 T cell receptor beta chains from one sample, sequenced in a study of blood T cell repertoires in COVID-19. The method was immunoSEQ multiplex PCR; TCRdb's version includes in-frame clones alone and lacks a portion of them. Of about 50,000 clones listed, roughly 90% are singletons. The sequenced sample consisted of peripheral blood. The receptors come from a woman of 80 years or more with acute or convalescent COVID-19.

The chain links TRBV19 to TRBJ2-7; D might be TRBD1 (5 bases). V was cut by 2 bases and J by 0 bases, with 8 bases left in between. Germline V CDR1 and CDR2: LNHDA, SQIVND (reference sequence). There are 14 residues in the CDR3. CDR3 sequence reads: CASSIQTDSYEQYF. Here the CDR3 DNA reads TGTGCCAGTAGTATACAGACAGACTCCTACGAGCAGTACTTC. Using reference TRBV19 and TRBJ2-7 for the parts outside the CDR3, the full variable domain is DGGITQSPKYLFRKEGQNVTLSCEQNLNHDAMYWYRQDPGQGLRLIYYSQIVNDFQKGDIAEGYSVSREKKESFPLTVTSAQKNPTAFYLCASSIQTDSYEQYFGPGTRLTVT.

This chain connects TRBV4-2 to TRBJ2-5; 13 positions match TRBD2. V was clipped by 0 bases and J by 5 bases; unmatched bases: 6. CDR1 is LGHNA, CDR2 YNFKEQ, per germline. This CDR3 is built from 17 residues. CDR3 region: CASSQEGLAGDLETQYF. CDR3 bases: TGTGCCAGCAGCCAAGAAGGACTAGCGGGAGATTTGGAGACCCAGTACTTC.